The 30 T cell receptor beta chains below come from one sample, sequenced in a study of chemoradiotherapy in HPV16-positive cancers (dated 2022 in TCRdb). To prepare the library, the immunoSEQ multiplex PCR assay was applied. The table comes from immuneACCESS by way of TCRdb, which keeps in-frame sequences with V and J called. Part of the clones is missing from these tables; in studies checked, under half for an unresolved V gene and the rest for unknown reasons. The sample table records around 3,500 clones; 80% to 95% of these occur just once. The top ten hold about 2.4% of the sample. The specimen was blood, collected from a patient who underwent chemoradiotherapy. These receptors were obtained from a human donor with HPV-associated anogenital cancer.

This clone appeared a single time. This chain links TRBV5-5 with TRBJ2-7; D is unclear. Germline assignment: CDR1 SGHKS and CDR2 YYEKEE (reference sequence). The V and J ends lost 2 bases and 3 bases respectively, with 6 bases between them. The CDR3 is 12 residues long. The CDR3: CASSFLNYEQYF. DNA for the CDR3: TGTGCCAGCAGCTTCCTGAACTACGAGCAGTACTTC.

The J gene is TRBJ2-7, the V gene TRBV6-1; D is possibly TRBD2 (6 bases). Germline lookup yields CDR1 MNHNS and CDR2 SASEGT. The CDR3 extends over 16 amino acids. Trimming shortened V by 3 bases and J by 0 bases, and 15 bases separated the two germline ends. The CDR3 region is CASSEPGLGFSYEQYF. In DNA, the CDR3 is TGTGCCAGCAGTGAGCCGGGACTGGGGTTCTCCTACGAGCAGTACTTC.

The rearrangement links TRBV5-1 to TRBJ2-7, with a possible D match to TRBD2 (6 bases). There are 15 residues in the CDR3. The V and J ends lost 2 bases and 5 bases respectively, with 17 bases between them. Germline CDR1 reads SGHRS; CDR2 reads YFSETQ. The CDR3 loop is CASSFTGGEGNEQYF. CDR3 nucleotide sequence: TGCGCCAGCAGCTTTACAGGCGGGGAAGGGAACGAGCAGTACTTC.

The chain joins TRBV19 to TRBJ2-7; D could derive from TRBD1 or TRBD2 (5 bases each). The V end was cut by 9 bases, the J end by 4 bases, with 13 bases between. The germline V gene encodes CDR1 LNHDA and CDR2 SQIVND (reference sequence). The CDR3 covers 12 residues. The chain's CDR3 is CASRDLYYEQYF. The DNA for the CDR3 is TGTGCCAGCCGGGACCTCTATTACGAGCAGTACTTC.

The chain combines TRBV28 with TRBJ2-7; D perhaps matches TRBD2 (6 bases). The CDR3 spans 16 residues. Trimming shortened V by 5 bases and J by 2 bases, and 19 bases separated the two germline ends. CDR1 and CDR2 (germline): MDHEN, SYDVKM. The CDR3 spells CASSPMLGLAAYEQYF. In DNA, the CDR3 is TGTGCCAGCAGTCCAATGCTGGGACTTGCAGCCTACGAGCAGTACTTC.

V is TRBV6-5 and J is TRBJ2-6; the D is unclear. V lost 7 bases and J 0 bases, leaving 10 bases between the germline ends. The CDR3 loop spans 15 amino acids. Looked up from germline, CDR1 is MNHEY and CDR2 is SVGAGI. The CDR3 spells CASIGRHSGANVLTF. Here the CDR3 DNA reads TGTGCCAGCATCGGAAGGCACTCTGGGGCCAACGTCCTGACTTTC.

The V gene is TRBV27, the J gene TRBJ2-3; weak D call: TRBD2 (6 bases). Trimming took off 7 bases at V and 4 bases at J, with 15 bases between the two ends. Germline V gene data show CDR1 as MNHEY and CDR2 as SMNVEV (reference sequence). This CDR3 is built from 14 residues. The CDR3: CASTLGSGADTQYF. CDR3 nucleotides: TGTGCCAGCACCCTCGGTAGCGGCGCAGATACGCAGTATTTT.

The CDR3 reads CASSVGAGAGNEQFF. The CDR3 nucleotides are TGTGCCAGCAGCGTAGGGGCGGGAGCGGGCAATGAGCAGTTCTTC. This rearrangement joins TRBV9 to TRBJ2-1; 7 nucleotides agree with TRBD2. The CDR3 loop spans 15 amino acids. J gave up 6 bases and V 0 bases, and 6 bases lay outside the gene matches. The germline V gene has CDR1 SGDLS and CDR2 YYNGEE.

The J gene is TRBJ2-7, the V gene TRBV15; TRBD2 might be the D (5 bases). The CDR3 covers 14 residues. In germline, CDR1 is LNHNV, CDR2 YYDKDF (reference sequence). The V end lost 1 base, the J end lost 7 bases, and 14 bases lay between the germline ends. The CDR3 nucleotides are TGTGCCACCAGCAGAGCTCGGGGTCTTTTTGAGCAGTACTTC. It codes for CATSRARGLFEQYF.

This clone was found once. CDR3 loop: CASSLATGMGGYTF. CDR3 DNA sequence: TGTGCCAGCAGCTTGGCGACAGGGATGGGGGGCTACACCTTC. The chain combines TRBV5-5 with TRBJ1-2; 7 positions match TRBD1. CDR3 length: 14 amino acids. Germline loops: CDR1 SGHKS, CDR2 YYEKEE (reference sequence). The V gene end was trimmed by 0 bases and the J gene end by 8 bases; junction bases not matched to a gene: 7.

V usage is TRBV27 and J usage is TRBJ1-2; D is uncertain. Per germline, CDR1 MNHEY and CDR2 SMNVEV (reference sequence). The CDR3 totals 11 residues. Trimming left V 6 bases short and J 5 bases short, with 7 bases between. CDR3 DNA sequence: TGTGCCAGCAGCTCCCCGTATGGCTACACCTTC. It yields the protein CASSSPYGYTF.

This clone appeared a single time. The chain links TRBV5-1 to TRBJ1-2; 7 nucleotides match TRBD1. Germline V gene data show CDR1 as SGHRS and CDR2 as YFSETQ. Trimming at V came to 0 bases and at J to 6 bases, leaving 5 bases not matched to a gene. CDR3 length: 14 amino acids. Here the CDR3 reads CASSLAGTVDGYTF. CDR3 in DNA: TGCGCCAGCAGCTTGGCCGGGACAGTTGATGGCTACACCTTC.

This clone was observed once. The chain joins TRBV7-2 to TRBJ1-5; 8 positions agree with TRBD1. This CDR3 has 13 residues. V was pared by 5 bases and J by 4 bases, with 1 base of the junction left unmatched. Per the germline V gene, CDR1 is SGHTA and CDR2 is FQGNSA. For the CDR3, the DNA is TGTGCCAGCAGCGGACAGGGTAATCAGCCCCAGCATTTT. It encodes CASSGQGNQPQHF.

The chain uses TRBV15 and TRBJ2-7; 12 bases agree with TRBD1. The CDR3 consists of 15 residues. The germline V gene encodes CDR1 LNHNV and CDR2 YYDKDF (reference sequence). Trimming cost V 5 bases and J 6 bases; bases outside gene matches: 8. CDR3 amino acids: CATSARDRGLFEQYF. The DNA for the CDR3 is TGTGCCACCAGCGCCCGGGACAGGGGGCTCTTCGAGCAGTACTTC.

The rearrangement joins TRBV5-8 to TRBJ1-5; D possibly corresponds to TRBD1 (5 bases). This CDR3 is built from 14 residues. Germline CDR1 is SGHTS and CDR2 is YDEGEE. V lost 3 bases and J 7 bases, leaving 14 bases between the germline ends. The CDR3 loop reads CASSSGQGWQPQHF. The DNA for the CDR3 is TGTGCCAGCAGCTCAGGGCAGGGCTGGCAGCCCCAGCATTTT. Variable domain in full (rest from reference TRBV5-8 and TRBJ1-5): EAGVTQSPTHLIKTRGQQATLRCSPISGHTSVYWYQQALGLGLQFLLWYDEGEERNRGNFPPRFSGRQFPNYSSELNVNALELEDSALYLCASSSGQGWQPQHFGDGTRLSIL.

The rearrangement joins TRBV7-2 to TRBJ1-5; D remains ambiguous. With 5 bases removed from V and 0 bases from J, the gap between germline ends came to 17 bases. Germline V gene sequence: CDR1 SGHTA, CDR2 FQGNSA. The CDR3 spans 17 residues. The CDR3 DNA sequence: TGTGCCAGCAGCCTCAATGGAATCTTGTATAGCAATCAGCCCCAGCATTTT. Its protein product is CASSLNGILYSNQPQHF.

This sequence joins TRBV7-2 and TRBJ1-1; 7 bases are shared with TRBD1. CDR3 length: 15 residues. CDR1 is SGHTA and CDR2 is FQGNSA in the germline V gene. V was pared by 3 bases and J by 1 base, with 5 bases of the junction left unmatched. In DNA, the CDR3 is TGTGCCAGCAGCTTCGCCCGGACAGGGAACACTGAAGCTTTCTTT. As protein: CASSFARTGNTEAFF.

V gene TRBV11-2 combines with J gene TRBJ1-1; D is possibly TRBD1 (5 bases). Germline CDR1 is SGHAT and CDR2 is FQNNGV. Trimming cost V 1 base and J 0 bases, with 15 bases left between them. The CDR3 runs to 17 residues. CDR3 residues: CASSLGLRGGLNTEAFF. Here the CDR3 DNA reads TGTGCCAGCAGCTTAGGATTGAGGGGAGGGTTGAACACTGAAGCTTTCTTT.

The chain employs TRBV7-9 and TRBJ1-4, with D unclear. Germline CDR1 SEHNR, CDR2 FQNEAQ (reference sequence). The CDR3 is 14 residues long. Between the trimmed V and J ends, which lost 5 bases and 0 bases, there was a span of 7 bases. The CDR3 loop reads CASSIVATNEKLFF. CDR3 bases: TGTGCCAGCAGCATAGTAGCAACTAATGAAAAACTGTTTTTT. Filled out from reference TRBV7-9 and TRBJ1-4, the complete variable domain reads DTGVSQNPRHKITKRGQNVTFRCDPISEHNRLYWYRQTLGQGPEFLTYFQNEAQLEKSRLLSDRFSAERPKGSFSTLEIQRTEQGDSAMYLCASSIVATNEKLFFGSGTQLSVL.

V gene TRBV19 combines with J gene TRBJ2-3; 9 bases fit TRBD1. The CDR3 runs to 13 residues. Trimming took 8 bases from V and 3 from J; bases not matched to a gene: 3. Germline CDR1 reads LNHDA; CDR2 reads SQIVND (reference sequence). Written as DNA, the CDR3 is TGTGCCAGTGCCGGGACAGGGACAGATACGCAGTATTTT. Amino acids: CASAGTGTDTQYF. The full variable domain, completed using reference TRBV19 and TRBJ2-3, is DGGITQSPKYLFRKEGQNVTLSCEQNLNHDAMYWYRQDPGQGLRLIYYSQIVNDFQKGDIAEGYSVSREKKESFPLTVTSAQKNPTAFYLCASAGTGTDTQYFGPGTRLTVL.

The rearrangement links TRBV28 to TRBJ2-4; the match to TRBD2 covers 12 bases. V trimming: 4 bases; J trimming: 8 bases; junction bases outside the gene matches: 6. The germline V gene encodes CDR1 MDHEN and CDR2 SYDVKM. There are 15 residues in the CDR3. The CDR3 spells CASSSPSSGRDIQYF. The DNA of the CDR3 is TGTGCCAGCAGTTCCCCGTCTAGCGGGAGGGACATTCAGTACTTC. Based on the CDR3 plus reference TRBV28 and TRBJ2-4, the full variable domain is DVKVTQSSRYLVKRTGEKVFLECVQDMDHENMFWYRQDPGLGLRLIYFSYDVKMKEKGDIPEGYSVSREKKERFSLILESASTNQTSMYLCASSSPSSGRDIQYFGAGTRLSVL.

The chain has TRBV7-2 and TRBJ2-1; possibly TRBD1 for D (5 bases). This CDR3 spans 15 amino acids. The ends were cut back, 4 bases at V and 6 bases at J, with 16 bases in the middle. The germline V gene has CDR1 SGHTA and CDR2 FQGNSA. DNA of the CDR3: TGTGCCAGCAGCTCCCAGGGTGAAGTTCGCAATGAGCAGTTCTTC. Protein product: CASSSQGEVRNEQFF.

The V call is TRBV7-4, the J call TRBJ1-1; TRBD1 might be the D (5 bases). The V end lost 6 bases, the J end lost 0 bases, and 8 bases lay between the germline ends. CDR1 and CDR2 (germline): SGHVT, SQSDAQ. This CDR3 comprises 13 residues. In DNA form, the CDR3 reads TGTGCCAGCAGGTTGGGGGTGAACACTGAAGCTTTCTTT. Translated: CASRLGVNTEAFF.

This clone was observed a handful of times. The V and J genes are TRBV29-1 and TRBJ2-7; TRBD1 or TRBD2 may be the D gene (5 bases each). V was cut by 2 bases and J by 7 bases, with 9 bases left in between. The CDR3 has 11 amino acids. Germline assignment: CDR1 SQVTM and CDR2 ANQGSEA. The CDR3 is CSVESGAEQYF. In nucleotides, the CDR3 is TGCAGCGTTGAATCCGGGGCTGAGCAGTACTTC.

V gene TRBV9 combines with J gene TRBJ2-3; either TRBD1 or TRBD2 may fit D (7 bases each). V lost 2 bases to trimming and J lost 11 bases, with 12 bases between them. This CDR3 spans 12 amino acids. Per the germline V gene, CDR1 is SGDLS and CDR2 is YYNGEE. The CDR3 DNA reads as TGTGCCAGCAGCGTGGGGGGGACAGAGCAGTATTTT. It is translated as CASSVGGTEQYF.

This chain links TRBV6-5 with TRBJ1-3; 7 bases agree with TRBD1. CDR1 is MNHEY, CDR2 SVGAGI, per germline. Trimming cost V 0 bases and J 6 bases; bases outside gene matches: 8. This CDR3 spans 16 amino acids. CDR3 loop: CASSYSMPGGKNTIYF. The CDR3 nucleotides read TGTGCCAGCAGTTACTCGATGCCAGGGGGTAAAAACACCATATATTTT.

This CDR3 reads CASSRRHDNEQFF. CDR3 coding DNA: TGTGCCAGCAGCCGACGACACGACAATGAGCAGTTCTTC. V and J are TRBV7-9 and TRBJ2-1; D is unresolved. V was clipped by 5 bases and J by 5 bases, with 10 bases between them. There are 13 residues in the CDR3. CDR1 is SEHNR, CDR2 FQNEAQ, per germline (reference sequence).

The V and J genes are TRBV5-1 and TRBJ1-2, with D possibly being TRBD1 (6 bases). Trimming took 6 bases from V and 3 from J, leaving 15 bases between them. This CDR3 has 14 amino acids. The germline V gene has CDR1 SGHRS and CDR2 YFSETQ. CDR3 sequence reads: CASKLEDSYYGYTF. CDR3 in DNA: TGCGCCAGCAAGCTTGAGGACAGCTACTATGGCTACACCTTC.

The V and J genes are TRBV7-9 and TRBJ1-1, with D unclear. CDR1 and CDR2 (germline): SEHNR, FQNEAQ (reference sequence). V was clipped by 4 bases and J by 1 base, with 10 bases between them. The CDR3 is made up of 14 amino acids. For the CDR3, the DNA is TGTGCCAGCAGCTCCCGGGCGGGGAACACTGAAGCTTTCTTT. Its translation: CASSSRAGNTEAFF.

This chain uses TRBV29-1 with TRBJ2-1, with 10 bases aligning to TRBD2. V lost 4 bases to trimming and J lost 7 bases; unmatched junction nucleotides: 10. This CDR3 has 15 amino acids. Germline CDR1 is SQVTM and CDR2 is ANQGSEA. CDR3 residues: CSVAISGGAFNEQFF. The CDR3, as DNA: TGCAGCGTTGCGATCAGCGGGGGGGCTTTTAATGAGCAGTTCTTC.